Listed below are T cell receptor beta chains from one sample, sequenced in a study of T cell responses to AZD1222 COVID-19 vaccine. Clones were read by immunoSEQ multiplex PCR, and TCRdb kept only the in-frame ones, dropping some. The repertoire consists of around 83,000 clones, with around 90% occurring once and the leading ten covering more than 4.5%. The sequences come from peripheral blood, collected on day 0 of AZD1222 vaccination. These receptors were obtained from an adult in good health. The CDR3 runs from the conserved cysteine through the conserved F or W. The order of the fields is D gene, J gene, clone size, V gene, CDR3 protein, CDR3 DNA. A D gene is named only where the DNA matches it firmly. Clone size is not always given. Where it is, it says once, few, many or a class for expanded clones.

>.|TRBJ2-3|.|TRBV11-3
CASSLGVYTDTQYF
TGTGCCAGCAGCTTAGGGGTCTACACAGATACGCAGTATTTT
>TRBD2|TRBJ2-1|.|TRBV19
CASSSQTSGSVYNEQFF
TGTGCCAGTAGTTCCCAGACTAGCGGGAGTGTGTACAATGAGCAGTTCTTC
>TRBD2|TRBJ2-7|.|TRBV6-2/TRBV6-3
CASSNPIASGSGDYEQYF
TGTGCCAGCAGTAACCCCATTGCTAGCGGGAGCGGGGACTACGAGCAGTACTTC
>.|TRBJ2-3|.|TRBV30
CAWGTNTDTQYF
TGTGCCTGGGGGACCAACACAGATACGCAGTATTTT
>TRBD1|TRBJ1-5|few|TRBV28
CASSYRQGAYQPQHF
TGTGCCAGCAGTTATCGACAGGGGGCTTATCAGCCCCAGCATTTT
>.|TRBJ1-1|.|TRBV10-1
CANPGTRGFF
TGCGCCAATCCCGGTACGCGGGGTTTCTTT
>.|TRBJ1-1|.|TRBV10-3
CAISETENTEAFF
TGTGCCATCTCGGAGACAGAGAACACTGAAGCTTTCTTT
>TRBD2|TRBJ2-2|.|TRBV5-4
CASSSGLAGVVGELFF
TGTGCCAGCAGCTCCGGACTAGCGGGAGTTGTCGGGGAGCTGTTTTTT
>TRBD2|TRBJ2-7|.|TRBV25-1
CASSDLTLAGTYEQYF
TGTGCCAGCAGTGACCTAACCTTAGCGGGAACCTACGAGCAGTACTTC
>.|TRBJ1-4|.|TRBV24-1
CATSEVSTGTNEKLFF
TGTGCCACCAGTGAGGTCTCGACAGGAACTAATGAAAAACTGTTTTTT
>.|TRBJ1-3|.|TRBV10-2
CASSIRERGNTIYF
TGCGCCAGCAGCATCCGGGAGCGTGGAAACACCATATATTTT
>TRBD2|TRBJ2-4|.|TRBV3-1/TRBV3-2
CATSGLAGGGNIQYF
TGTGCCACCTCAGGGCTAGCGGGAGGTGGGAACATTCAGTACTTC
>TRBD2|TRBJ2-2|.|TRBV5-1
CASSTGGTGYSGRAHTGELFF
TGCGCCAGCAGCACGGGGGGTACAGGGTATAGCGGGAGAGCGCACACCGGGGAGCTGTTTTTT
>TRBD1|TRBJ2-2|.|TRBV12-3/TRBV12-4
CASRTGTTGELFF
TGTGCCAGCAGGACAGGGACCACCGGGGAGCTGTTTTTT
>TRBD2|TRBJ2-3|.|TRBV27
CASSLTSGTSASSSTDTQYF
TGTGCCAGCAGTTTAACCTCCGGGACTAGCGCGTCCTCTAGCACAGATACGCAGTATTTT